The 28 T cell receptor beta chains reported below all come from one sample, sequenced in a study of post-analysis software for immune sequencing data (dated by TCRdb to between 2015 and 2017). Broad study findings and their caveats: Roughly 5 TRBV segments, including TRBV5-6, TRBV5-1 and TRBV20-1, were significantly more frequent in patients than controls.

Their antigens are not known. Library generation was performed with PCR. Sequencing was carried out with an Illumina HiSeq 2500. Unique molecular identifiers were incorporated into TCR beta cDNA libraries to reduce PCR and sequencing biases. TCRdb cleaned the public reads at Q25 with fastp, built clones with MiXCR and kept in-frame beta chains. Each CDR3 protein appears once, grouped with its most common genes and DNA. The sample contains a few hundred thousand distinct CDR3 sequences, under 40% of them found a single time. The ten most abundant clones make up about 6% of the sample. Sample: blood. These receptors were obtained from a girl between 2 and 17 years old with multiple sclerosis.

The J gene is TRBJ1-2, the V gene TRBV5-5; D is unresolved. This CDR3 is built from 13 residues. Trimming pared 4 bases from V and 4 bases from J, leaving 11 bases between. Germline V gives CDR1 SGHKS, CDR2 YYEKEE (reference sequence). This CDR3 is CASSPQQSYGYTF. The CDR3, as DNA: TGTGCCAGCAGCCCCCAGCAGTCCTATGGCTACACCTTC.

The V gene is TRBV20-1, the J gene TRBJ2-7; D not resolved. Matching the DNA end better, TRBJ2-5 makes the J call doubtful. Germline CDR1 reads DFQATT; CDR2 reads SNEGSKA (reference sequence). This CDR3 comprises 11 residues. This CDR3 is CSAPVGETQYF. CDR3 bases: TGCAGTGCTCCCGTCGGGGAGACCCAGTACTTC.

This clonotype was observed a few times. This rearrangement joins TRBV2 to TRBJ1-2; D gene uncertain. The CDR3 length is 11 residues. V lost 7 bases and J 7 bases, leaving 10 bases between the germline ends. CDR1 and CDR2 from the germline V gene are SNHLY and FYNNEI. The DNA of the CDR3 is TGTGCCAGCATGGAGATGAGTGGCTACACCTTC. Protein product: CASMEMSGYTF.

This clonotype occurred many times. The rearrangement links TRBV11-2 to TRBJ2-3; 8 nucleotides agree with TRBD2. The CDR3 length is 18 residues. Germline V lookup: CDR1 SGHAT, CDR2 FQNNGV. The junction had 17 bases not matched to a gene; V was cut back by 5 bases and J by 4 bases. The chain's CDR3 is CASSRGLGQIESADTQYF. CDR3 DNA sequence: TGTGCCAGCAGCCGGGGACTAGGCCAGATCGAGAGCGCAGATACGCAGTATTTT. Based on the CDR3 plus reference TRBV11-2 and TRBJ2-3, the full variable domain is EAGVAQSPRYKIIEKRQSVAFWCNPISGHATLYWYQQILGQGPKLLIQFQNNGVVDDSQLPKDRFSAERLKGVDSTLKIQPAKLEDSAVYLCASSRGLGQIESADTQYFGPGTRLTVL.

This clonotype has a handful of counts. The V gene is TRBV13, the J gene TRBJ2-7; D not resolved. This CDR3 is 15 amino acids long. CDR1 is PRHDT, CDR2 FYEKMQ, per germline (reference sequence). Trimming pared 4 bases from V and 1 base from J, leaving 14 bases between. For the CDR3, the DNA is TGTGCCAGCAGCTACTTAGGCAAATCGTCCTACGAGCAGTACTTC. Protein sequence: CASSYLGKSSYEQYF.

V is TRBV14 and J is TRBJ1-1; TRBD1 is a possible D gene (6 bases). CDR3 length: 13 amino acids. Germline V gene lookup returns CDR1 SGHDN and CDR2 FVKESK. V lost 8 bases to trimming and J lost 0 bases, with 10 bases between them. This CDR3 reads CASHRVVNTEAFF. The CDR3 DNA is TGTGCCAGCCACAGGGTGGTGAACACTGAAGCTTTCTTT.

This clonotype was seen more than once but under ten times. The chain has TRBV27 and TRBJ2-5; 7 nucleotides agree with TRBD2. The J call may be in error: the DNA end matches TRBJ2-7 better. The CDR3 spans 13 residues. The germline V gene encodes CDR1 MNHEY and CDR2 SMNVEV (reference sequence). CDR3 nucleotide sequence: TGTGCCAGCAGTTATACCCGGGGGGACGAGCAGTACTTC. Its translation is CASSYTRGDEQYF.

This clonotype has just a few counts. V is TRBV7-9 and J is TRBJ2-5; D gene uncertain. The J call could be wrong; TRBJ2-1 is a better fit for the DNA end. Germline-derived CDR1 and CDR2 are SEHNR and FQNEAQ (reference sequence). This CDR3 region has 14 residues. CDR3 in DNA: TGTGCCAGCAGCCAACGACATTACCAAGAGACCCAGTTCTTC. It is translated as CASSQRHYQETQFF.

V usage is TRBV7-2 and J usage is TRBJ1-1; D perhaps matches TRBD1 (5 bases). Germline V CDR1 and CDR2: SGHTA, FQGNSA. The CDR3 has 13 residues. Trimming took off 6 bases at V and 5 bases at J, with 13 bases between the two ends. Written as DNA, the CDR3 is TGTGCCAGCAGTTTTGAGGGGTGGACTGAAGCTTTCTTT. Its protein product is CASSFEGWTEAFF. The whole variable domain, filled in from reference TRBV7-2 and TRBJ1-1, reads GAGVSQSPSNKVTEKGKDVELRCDPISGHTALYWYRQSLGQGLEFLIYFQGNSAPDKSGLPSDRFSAERTGGSVSTLTIQRTQQEDSAVYLCASSFEGWTEAFFGQGTRLTVV.

As concerns this clonotype: A read error may produce the germline difference seen at one junction end. The CDR3 DNA reads as TGTGTCAGCACGAGGGGCTATCAAAACGAGCAGTACTTC. It yields the protein CVSTRGYQNEQYF. The chain recombines TRBV6-2 or TRBV6-3 with TRBJ2-4, with D tentatively TRBD1 or TRBD2 (5 bases each). The DNA matches TRBJ2-7 better at its end, which makes the J call doubtful. This CDR3 comprises 13 residues. Germline CDR1 is MNHEY and CDR2 is SVGEGT.

The table lists this clonotype with a few counts. The chain links TRBV5-6 to TRBJ2-7; 7 positions agree with TRBD1. The V gene's germline CDR1 is SGHDT and CDR2 YYEEEE. V trimming: 1 base; J trimming: 4 bases; junction bases outside the gene matches: 14. This CDR3 contains 17 residues. CDR3 nucleotide sequence: TGTGCCAGCAGCTTGTTAAGTTGGGGACAGTTGACATACGAGCAGTACTTC. This codes for CASSLLSWGQLTYEQYF.

The CDR3 loop reads CASSQVPGGAASETQYF. For the CDR3, the DNA is TGTGCCAGCAGCCAAGTCCCCGGGGGGGCCGCCTCGGAGACCCAGTACTTC. The chain carries TRBV3-1 and TRBJ2-7, with 8 bases aligning to TRBD2. The J call may be wrong; the DNA end is better matched by TRBJ2-5. Per the germline V gene, CDR1 is LGHDT and CDR2 is YNNKEL (reference sequence). This CDR3 has 17 amino acids.

The chain combines TRBV6-5 with TRBJ1-6; 9 bases map to TRBD1. Germline lookup yields CDR1 MNHEY and CDR2 SVGAGI. The J segment lost 3 bases and the V segment lost 6 bases, leaving 6 bases of the junction unmatched. This CDR3 is 16 amino acids long. CDR3 in amino acids: CASSRGTGFYNSPLHF. CDR3 DNA: TGTGCCAGCAGCCGCGGGACAGGGTTCTATAATTCACCCCTCCACTTT.

This clonotype has more than one count but fewer than ten. The chain carries TRBV20-1 and TRBJ2-7; 12 bases line up with TRBD1. With V trimmed by 7 bases and J by 0 bases, 7 bases remained unmatched. The CDR3 has 15 amino acids. The germline gives CDR1 DFQATT, CDR2 SNEGSKA (reference sequence). In DNA form, the CDR3 reads TGCAGTGGTGTCCCGGGACAGGGGGCCTCCTACGAGCAGTACTTC. Its protein product is CSGVPGQGASYEQYF.

This chain links TRBV11-2 with TRBJ2-7, with 12 nucleotides matching TRBD1. V shed 1 base, J shed 7 bases, and the junction held 5 bases outside the gene matches. The CDR3 loop spans 15 amino acids. Per the germline V gene, CDR1 is SGHAT and CDR2 is FQNNGV. The CDR3, as DNA: TGTGCCAGCAGCTTAGTAGGGACAGGGGGCAGGGAGCAGTACTTC. Encoded protein: CASSLVGTGGREQYF.

Only a few counts were recorded for this clonotype. This chain uses TRBV20-1 with TRBJ1-2; perhaps TRBD1 as D (5 bases). Germline values: CDR1 DFQATT, CDR2 SNEGSKA (reference sequence). CDR3 length: 15 amino acids. Trimming pared 0 bases from V and 3 bases from J, leaving 14 bases between. The CDR3 spells CSARDPNRGDYGYTF. The CDR3 region has the DNA TGCAGTGCTAGAGATCCCAATCGGGGGGACTATGGCTACACCTTC.

This clonotype was detected a few times. The CDR3 DNA is TGTGCCAGCACCCGACGGAGGGGGAGTCCCTACGAGCAGTACTTC. Protein sequence: CASTRRRGSPYEQYF. The chain employs TRBV28 and TRBJ2-7; tentatively, D is TRBD1 or TRBD2 (6 bases each). The CDR3 extends over 15 amino acids. The V end lost 7 bases, the J end lost 2 bases, and 18 bases lay between the germline ends. Germline lookup yields CDR1 MDHEN and CDR2 SYDVKM.

This clonotype was counted between two and nine times. This rearrangement joins TRBV5-1 to TRBJ2-4, with D tentatively TRBD1 (5 bases). The CDR3 runs 13 residues. Germline CDR1 is SGHRS and CDR2 is YFSETQ. V was shortened by 5 bases and J by 0 bases, with 6 bases between the two germline ends. This CDR3 is CASSDRAKNIQYF. In nucleotides, the CDR3 is TGCGCCAGCAGTGACAGAGCCAAAAACATTCAGTACTTC.

The chain employs TRBV10-3 and TRBJ2-1, with D possibly matching TRBD2 (7 bases). The V gene lost 4 bases and the J gene lost 8 bases, with 21 bases spanning the gap. The CDR3 runs 16 residues. From germline, CDR1 is ENHRY and CDR2 SYGVKD. The CDR3 reads CAISGRAGAGDDEQFF. The CDR3 DNA is TGTGCCATCAGTGGCCGGGCAGGGGCGGGAGATGATGAGCAGTTCTTC.

This clonotype was observed a handful of times. The chain uses TRBV7-9 and TRBJ2-3, with 10 bases aligning to TRBD2. J lost 3 bases, V lost 5 bases, and 8 bases had no gene match. The CDR3 covers 16 residues. The germline CDR1 and CDR2 sequences are SEHNR and FQNEAQ (reference sequence). The CDR3 nucleotides read TGTGCCAGCAGCCCCAGCGGGGGGGCCCTAACAGATACGCAGTATTTT. Protein product: CASSPSGGALTDTQYF.

The genes are TRBV9 and TRBJ1-2, with D tentatively TRBD1 (5 bases). The CDR3 has 18 amino acids. Germline V gives CDR1 SGDLS, CDR2 YYNGEE. Trimming left V 3 bases short and J 4 bases short, with 25 bases between. CDR3 DNA: TGTGCCAGCAGCGGAGAGGGGAGGGGAGGATGGATGTCCTATGGCTACACCTTC. This gives the protein CASSGEGRGGWMSYGYTF.

A word on this clonotype: The conserved closing phenylalanine or tryptophan is absent in this CDR3, likely reflecting a read error. The chain combines TRBV2 with TRBJ2-7; the match to TRBD1 covers 7 bases. V lost 6 bases, J lost 6 bases, and 11 bases stayed unmatched. Germline lookup yields CDR1 SNHLY and CDR2 FYNNEI. CDR3 length equals 14 residues. The CDR3 DNA reads TGTGCCAGCAGGGGGGCGAGGGGGCGACTCGAGCAGTACTGC. This gives the protein CASRGARGRLEQYC.

The chain employs TRBV6-1 and TRBJ2-1; 11 bases line up with TRBD2. CDR1 is MNHNS and CDR2 is SASEGT in the germline V gene. This CDR3 has 15 amino acids. The V gene end was trimmed by 6 bases and the J gene end by 6 bases; junction bases not matched to a gene: 7. CDR3 nucleotides: TGTGCCAGCAGCGAAACTAGCGGGGGACTCAATGAGCAGTTCTTC. Residues: CASSETSGGLNEQFF.

This clonotype has more than one count but fewer than ten. The chain joins TRBV5-1 to TRBJ2-7, with D perhaps given as TRBD1 or TRBD2 (5 bases each). The CDR3 extends over 14 amino acids. The ends were cut back, 2 bases at V and 2 bases at J, with 11 bases in the middle. CDR1 is SGHRS, CDR2 YFSETQ, per germline. The CDR3 coding sequence is TGCGCCAGCAGCTTCCGGGACGGGACCTACGAGCAGTACTTC. Translating it yields CASSFRDGTYEQYF.

This sequence joins TRBV5-1 and TRBJ1-2; 8 nucleotides agree with TRBD1. Germline V gives CDR1 SGHRS, CDR2 YFSETQ. J gave up 5 bases and V 0 bases, and 9 bases lay outside the gene matches. The CDR3 runs to 16 residues. CDR3 bases: TGCGCCAGCAGCTTGGGGAGCCGGGACAGGCGATATGGCTACACCTTC. As protein: CASSLGSRDRRYGYTF.

The chain links TRBV20-1 to TRBJ2-3; possible D gene TRBD2, 6 bases. The CDR3 is 13 amino acids. Germline CDR1 is DFQATT and CDR2 is SNEGSKA (reference sequence). V shed 4 bases and J shed 1 base, with 9 bases lying between them. CDR3: CSAIGGGTDTQYF. CDR3 bases: TGCAGTGCTATCGGGGGAGGCACAGATACGCAGTATTTT.

The V and J genes are TRBV20-1 and TRBJ2-2; 7 positions match TRBD1. Germline CDR1 is DFQATT and CDR2 is SNEGSKA (reference sequence). This CDR3 is built from 15 residues. With V trimmed by 2 bases and J by 5 bases, 8 bases remained unmatched. The CDR3 protein is CSARWGQSGTGELFF. The CDR3 DNA reads TGCAGTGCTAGATGGGGACAGAGTGGAACCGGGGAGCTGTTTTTT.

The chain has TRBV15 and TRBJ2-2; D may match TRBD1 or TRBD2 (5 bases each). CDR3 size: 17 residues. Per the germline V gene, CDR1 is LNHNV and CDR2 is YYDKDF (reference sequence). Trimming took 0 bases from V and 5 from J, leaving 16 bases between them. The CDR3 coding sequence is TGTGCCACCAGCAGAGATTTTCTGGGAGCAGGGACCGGGGAGCTGTTTTTT. Residues: CATSRDFLGAGTGELFF.